This TCR beta chain derives from a study of molecular identifiers for immune sequencing clone quantification (dated by TCRdb to the late 2010s). With regard to the full study: In a replicate experiment, RNA from approximately 22,000 or 94,000 naive CD8 T cells was split into five aliquots, four of which were sequenced. This methods study benchmarked molecular-identifier clustering-based TCR repertoire sequencing (MIDCIRS) and TCR RNA copy counting, using CD8 T cells to do so.

Receptors were amplified or captured by PCR. TCRdb lists the instrument as Illumina HiSeq 4000. Bulk TCR libraries were made following a previously described method, with the TCR primers given in Table S5. Total RNA was purified with the Qiagen AllPrep DNA/RNA kit. Before any analysis, reads coming from multiple sequencing runs of the same library were combined into one pool. As for how the authors treated the data: Reads were retained only if the reads had an exact TCR constant sequence, and the retained reads were trimmed to 150 nt and grouped according to their 12-nt molecular barcodes. Reads inside each barcode group were sub-clustered using a 15% Levenshtein threshold, and a quality-weighted consensus sequence was constructed for each RNA molecule. Non-functional sequences were discarded, and so were lower-count sequences lying one edit away from another sequence. On the basis of fitting two negative binomial distributions, barcode sub-clusters with fewer than 20% of the maximum read count were discarded. The public reads were quality trimmed at Q25 with fastp and then assembled into clones with MiXCR by TCRdb, keeping productive beta chains. A single entry per CDR3 protein holds the most common genes and DNA from its merged rows. The authors' filters were not applied to this entry. The sample table holds just under 650,000 distinct CDR3 sequences, of which just under 20% were seen once. Roughly 0.9% of the sample belongs to the ten largest clones.

Points the paper makes about the study in general: Modeling indicated approximately 3.2 TCR RNA copies recovered per cell, compared with 9.5 to 10 by digital PCR, which implies a capture efficiency of around 30%. Highly expanded clone sizes could be underestimated because identical TCR molecules may share a barcode. Spiked-in Jurkat TCR RNA (around eleven copies' worth), which is not part of the donor repertoire, was contained in the naive libraries. In CMV-specific effector cells, over 97% of molecules were held by clones above 20 RNA copies, whereas under 1% of molecules were held by such clones in naive cells. Even against a background of around 900,000 naive CD8 T cells, spiked-in Jurkat TCR RNA amounting to a single cell's worth was reported to be detectable. Without barcode sub-clustering, chimeric consensus sequences inflated TCR diversity; chimeras reached as high as 47%.

Deletion took 2 bases off V and 8 bases off J, with a span of 13 bases between the germline ends. Reading the germline V gene (reference sequence) gives CDR1 MNHEY and CDR2 SMNVEV. There are 14 amino acids in the CDR3, from cysteine to phenylalanine inclusive. Of the read, only the CDR3 DNA is kept; its 42 bases are in frame from base 1. This clonotype was seen at least ten times. Its antigen is unknown. No per-base quality is available; no much larger clone lies one base away. Libraries of naive CD8 T cells were built from about 21,000 to 970,000 sorted cells, with 10%, 30% or 50% of the purified RNA used. Naive CD8 T cells were FACS-sorted as CD8+CD4-CCR7+CD45RA+ on a BD FACSAria II into RLT Plus buffer. Detection sensitivity was tested by spiking Jurkat RNA equal to roughly 9 TCR copies' worth into samples containing about 20,000-1,100,000 naive CD8 T cells. CD8 T cells were enriched using RosetteSep CD8+ T Cell Enrichment Cocktail and Ficoll-Paque, and the enriched cells then underwent ACK red cell lysis.

The origin of this receptor is a human donor in good health. Some libraries in this study had Jurkat cell RNA spiked in. The sample was naive CD8+ T cells from blood, with Jurkat cell RNA spiked in. Read against the paper, the sample's cell subset or site label means: FACS-sorted CD8+CD4-CCR7+CD45RA+ naive T cells. Rearrangement joined TRBV27 to TRBJ2-4; the D region possibly corresponds to TRBD2 (5 bases align). The bases read TGTGCCAGCAGTTTAACTAGTACCGCGGACATTCAGTACTTC. Its translation is CASSLTSTADIQYF.